The sequence of this T cell receptor beta chain was determined in a study of T cells in Graves' hyperthyroidism and ophthalmopathy. Points from the study as a whole: Blood also contained most expanded thyroid clonotypes above 0.001.

Amplification yielded TCR beta CDR3 regions, with RNA transcripts as the source. During a first-round RT-PCR of the TCR CDR3, the HTBI primer set was used. MiXCR, applied by TCRdb to the multiplex PCR reads, yields one record per CDR3 protein. Here the sample spans 500,000 to 800,000 distinct CDR3 sequences, about 14% being singletons. This clonotype came up a few times. Its antigen is unidentified. A read error may be the cause here, since a much bigger clone is one base away. The source of this sequence is a woman in her 50s with Graves' ophthalmopathy. The sample comprised blood.

CDR3 in DNA: TGTGCCTGCAGCTCGAGGCGGAGGTACAATGAGCAGTTCTTC. Translated, it gives CACSSRRRYNEQFF. The genes are TRBV28 and TRBJ2-1, with a weak D call TRBD2 (5 bases). This CDR3 is 14 amino acids long. CDR1 MDHEN and CDR2 SYDVKM come from the germline V gene.